The 28 T cell receptor beta chains listed next were all sequenced from one sample in a study of cytomegalovirus exposure and HLA in healthy donors. The PCR used 60 Vbeta and 13 Jbeta primers. Sequenced by immunoSEQ multiplex PCR; TCRdb stores in-frame clones only, minus some. The sample records some 170,000 clones, under 80% being singletons. Input material: PBMCs. These receptor sequences come from a man aged 35 to 55 in good health and CMV-seronegative.

This chain uses TRBV30 with TRBJ2-7; 8 positions agree with TRBD1. There are 14 residues in the CDR3. Germline V gives CDR1 GTSNPN, CDR2 SVGIG (reference sequence). J lost 7 bases, V lost 3 bases, and 11 bases had no gene match. The CDR3 DNA sequence: TGTGCCTGGAGAACCCCGGGACAGGCTCGGGAGCAGTACTTC. Translated: CAWRTPGQAREQYF.

The rearrangement uses TRBV2 and TRBJ2-6; D possibly corresponds to TRBD2 (6 bases). The CDR3 extends over 14 amino acids. V lost 6 bases and J lost 4, with 10 bases in between. Germline V gene data show CDR1 as SNHLY and CDR2 as FYNNEI. CDR3 sequence reads: CASRGGLGANVLTF. The CDR3 DNA follows: TGTGCCAGCAGGGGGGGACTCGGGGCCAACGTCCTGACTTTC.

This chain connects TRBV7-9 to TRBJ2-7; TRBD1 matches at 7 bases. Germline V gives CDR1 SEHNR, CDR2 FQNEAQ (reference sequence). With 9 bases clipped from V and 5 bases from J, the junction kept 13 bases outside the gene matches. This CDR3 comprises 14 residues. This chain's CDR3 is CASLQGSLGDEQYF. The CDR3 DNA reads as TGTGCCAGTTTACAGGGGAGTCTCGGGGACGAGCAGTACTTC.

This chain uses TRBV11-1 with TRBJ2-1; TRBD2 agrees at 9 bases. J gave up 6 bases and V 5 bases, and 17 bases lay outside the gene matches. The CDR3 is 18 residues long. Germline CDR1 SGHAT, CDR2 FQDESV (reference sequence). CDR3 region: CASSGVLVGGGAFNEQFF. The CDR3 DNA reads TGTGCCAGCAGCGGGGTTTTGGTTGGCGGGGGGGCGTTCAATGAGCAGTTCTTC.

The gene calls are TRBV9 and TRBJ2-5, with D possibly TRBD1 on 5 matching bases. The DNA end is a closer match to TRBJ2-7, so the J assignment may be wrong. This CDR3 has 15 amino acids. Germline CDR1 and CDR2: SGDLS and YYNGEE. CDR3 in amino acids: CASSMQGNLIDEQYF. In DNA, the CDR3 is TGTGCCAGCAGCATGCAGGGTAACCTTATCGACGAGCAGTACTTC.

The genes are TRBV6-5 and TRBJ1-2; D gene unclear. Trimming removed 2 bases at V and 4 bases at J, with 11 bases between. The CDR3 runs 14 residues. Germline loops: CDR1 MNHEY, CDR2 SVGAGI. CDR3 residues: CASSYDRVAYGYTF. Written as DNA, the CDR3 is TGTGCCAGCAGTTACGACCGGGTGGCCTATGGCTACACCTTC.

This chain connects TRBV14 to TRBJ2-3; TRBD2 matches 11 bases. The germline V gene has CDR1 SGHDN and CDR2 FVKESK. Trimming took 3 bases from V and 6 from J; bases not matched to a gene: 8. This CDR3 is 16 amino acids long. The DNA for the CDR3 is TGTGCCAGCAGCCATTACCTAGCGGGGGGATCCGATACGCAGTATTTT. Translation gives CASSHYLAGGSDTQYF.

The J gene is TRBJ1-1, the V gene TRBV30; maybe TRBD1 (6 bases). The CDR3 contains 11 residues. CDR1 and CDR2 from the germline V gene are GTSNPN and SVGIG (reference sequence). The V end was cut by 0 bases, the J end by 7 bases, with 6 bases between. CDR3 DNA: TGTGCCTGGAGTGTAGGGGGTGAAGCTTTCTTT. It codes for CAWSVGGEAFF. The entire variable domain, with the rest obtained from reference TRBV30 and TRBJ1-1, is as follows: SQTIHQWPATLVQPVGSPLSLECTVEGTSNPNLYWYRQAAGRGLQLLFYSVGIGQISSEVPQNLSASRPQDRQFILSSKKLLLSDSGFYLCAWSVGGEAFFGQGTRLTVV.

The chain employs TRBV5-1 and TRBJ1-1, with D hard to call. Looked up from germline, CDR1 is SGHRS and CDR2 is YFSETQ. This CDR3 has 14 amino acids. Deletions cut 4 bases from V and 5 bases from J, with 15 bases between. CDR3 residues: CASSPRSETTEAFF. Written as DNA, the CDR3 is TGCGCCAGCAGCCCCAGGTCTGAAACAACTGAAGCTTTCTTT.

The chain carries TRBV28 and TRBJ2-7, with D maybe TRBD1 (5 bases). V lost 6 bases and J lost 5, with 14 bases in between. Per germline, CDR1 MDHEN and CDR2 SYDVKM. The CDR3 runs 13 residues. Here the CDR3 DNA reads TGTGCCAGCAGAGGACAAGATACTAACGAGCAGTACTTC. As protein: CASRGQDTNEQYF.

The genes are TRBV30 and TRBJ2-7, with TRBD1 matching 7 bases. The length of the CDR3 is 15 residues. Per the germline V gene, CDR1 is GTSNPN and CDR2 is SVGIG (reference sequence). J gave up 3 bases and V 3 bases, and 11 bases lay outside the gene matches. The CDR3 bases are TGTGCCTGGAGCGAGGGACAGCTGACTTACTACGAGCAGTACTTC. This sequence encodes CAWSEGQLTYYEQYF.

The chain recombines TRBV19 with TRBJ2-2; D possibly corresponds to TRBD1 (5 bases). The CDR3 consists of 13 residues. The V end was cut by 7 bases, the J end by 4 bases, with 10 bases between. Germline CDR1 LNHDA, CDR2 SQIVND (reference sequence). The CDR3 is CASTKGRTGELFF. The DNA for the CDR3 is TGTGCCAGTACGAAGGGGCGCACCGGGGAGCTGTTTTTT. Variable domain in full (rest from reference TRBV19 and TRBJ2-2): DGGITQSPKYLFRKEGQNVTLSCEQNLNHDAMYWYRQDPGQGLRLIYYSQIVNDFQKGDIAEGYSVSREKKESFPLTVTSAQKNPTAFYLCASTKGRTGELFFGEGSRLTVL.

V is TRBV6-4 and J is TRBJ2-1; TRBD1 matches 9 bases. With V trimmed by 5 bases and J by 9 bases, 2 bases remained unmatched. The V gene's germline CDR1 is MRHNA and CDR2 SNTAGT. The CDR3 loop spans 12 amino acids. The CDR3 DNA reads TGTGCCAGCAGTACAGGGGGCGGTGAGCAGTTCTTC. Translated, it gives CASSTGGGEQFF.

This clone was seen more than once but under ten times. The chain combines TRBV6-4 with TRBJ2-3; a weak D match, TRBD2 (6 bases). V was pared by 3 bases and J by 2 bases, with 6 bases between. The CDR3 length is 13 residues. CDR1 and CDR2 from the germline V gene are MRHNA and SNTAGT. Written as DNA, the CDR3 is TGTGCCAGCAGTGAACTAGCCACAGATACGCAGTATTTT. Amino acid sequence: CASSELATDTQYF.

V and J are TRBV7-9 and TRBJ2-7, with 9 bases lining up with TRBD2. V dropped 5 bases and J dropped 4; count of bases not matched to a gene: 6. The CDR3 length is 14 residues. From germline, CDR1 is SEHNR and CDR2 FQNEAQ (reference sequence). CDR3 residues: CASSHGLARYEQYF. CDR3 bases: TGTGCCAGCAGCCACGGACTAGCGCGGTACGAGCAGTACTTC. The full variable domain, completed using reference TRBV7-9 and TRBJ2-7, is DTGVSQNPRHKITKRGQNVTFRCDPISEHNRLYWYRQTLGQGPEFLTYFQNEAQLEKSRLLSDRFSAERPKGSFSTLEIQRTEQGDSAMYLCASSHGLARYEQYFGPGTRLTVT.

The chain is built from TRBV6-5 and TRBJ1-2; 7 bases fit TRBD1. This CDR3 contains 14 residues. Germline CDR1 is MNHEY and CDR2 is SVGAGI. Trimming removed 5 bases from V and 3 bases from J; junction bases left unmatched: 6. The CDR3 DNA sequence: TGTGCCAGCAGTCATGCCGGGACAGACTATGGCTACACCTTC. It yields the protein CASSHAGTDYGYTF.

This chain uses TRBV7-2 with TRBJ2-5; a weak D match, TRBD2 (6 bases). From germline, CDR1 is SGHTA and CDR2 FQGNSA. The V end lost 4 bases, the J end lost 2 bases, and 14 bases lay between the germline ends. The CDR3 runs to 15 residues. CDR3 residues: CASSSVEGRQETQYF. The CDR3 nucleotides are TGTGCCAGCAGCTCCGTGGAGGGGAGGCAAGAGACCCAGTACTTC.

As DNA, the CDR3 is TGTGCCAGCAGCTTAGCGCGCGGGACAGATACGCAGTATTTT. Translated: CASSLARGTDTQYF. The chain employs TRBV7-9 and TRBJ2-3, with D tentatively TRBD2 (5 bases). In germline, CDR1 is SEHNR, CDR2 FQNEAQ (reference sequence). Trimming left V 0 bases short and J 3 bases short, with 7 bases between. This CDR3 has 14 residues.

The chain uses TRBV27 and TRBJ2-1; TRBD1 aligns across 10 bases. CDR3 size: 16 residues. V gave up 0 bases and J gave up 3 bases; unmatched junction bases: 2. Germline V lookup: CDR1 MNHEY, CDR2 SMNVEV (reference sequence). CDR3 protein: CASSLSGQGIYNEQFF. DNA of the CDR3: TGTGCCAGCAGTTTATCGGGACAGGGGATCTACAATGAGCAGTTCTTC.

Details on this clone: Mismatch with germline at one junction end may stem from a read error. The gene calls are TRBV7-9 and TRBJ1-2; the match to TRBD1 covers 7 bases. There are 13 residues in the CDR3. Per the germline V gene, CDR1 is SEHNR and CDR2 is FQNEAQ (reference sequence). CDR3 residues: CAGSPPDRPFYTF. The CDR3, as DNA: TGTGCCGGCAGCCCTCCGGACAGGCCCTTCTACACCTTC.

This clone was seen once. The rearrangement uses TRBV30 and TRBJ2-3; TRBD2 agrees at 10 bases. V was pared by 1 base and J by 1 base, with 11 bases of the junction left unmatched. This CDR3 region has 18 residues. CDR1 GTSNPN and CDR2 SVGIG come from the germline V gene (reference sequence). This CDR3 reads CAWSAGAGGRAGTDTQYF. In DNA form, the CDR3 reads TGTGCCTGGAGTGCTGGAGCGGGGGGGCGGGCCGGCACAGATACGCAGTATTTT. Complete variable domain (other parts from reference TRBV30 and TRBJ2-3): SQTIHQWPATLVQPVGSPLSLECTVEGTSNPNLYWYRQAAGRGLQLLFYSVGIGQISSEVPQNLSASRPQDRQFILSSKKLLLSDSGFYLCAWSAGAGGRAGTDTQYFGPGTRLTVL.

The V gene is TRBV5-4, the J gene TRBJ2-1; D unresolved. The CDR3 consists of 13 residues. Germline V gene lookup returns CDR1 SGHNT and CDR2 YYREEE (reference sequence). The germline V and J ends were trimmed by 0 bases and 6 bases, with 7 bases remaining between them. The CDR3 DNA is TGTGCCAGCAGCTTGGGAACTCCCAATGAGCAGTTCTTC. Its translation is CASSLGTPNEQFF.

The V and J genes are TRBV5-1 and TRBJ2-4; 7 bases agree with TRBD2. The V gene's germline CDR1 is SGHRS and CDR2 YFSETQ. The CDR3 is made up of 13 amino acids. V lost 5 bases and J lost 8; bases outside the gene matches: 7. This CDR3 is CASRTSGEDIQYF. The CDR3 DNA reads as TGCGCCAGCAGAACCAGCGGGGAGGACATTCAGTACTTC.

The chain couples TRBV6-6 to TRBJ2-5; 7 nucleotides align to TRBD2. The germline V gene encodes CDR1 MNHNY and CDR2 SVGAGI (reference sequence). The length of the CDR3 is 14 residues. The junction had 8 bases not matched to a gene; V was cut back by 5 bases and J by 5 bases. This chain's CDR3 is CASSDPGGGETQYF. The CDR3 DNA follows: TGTGCCAGCAGTGACCCGGGGGGAGGCGAGACCCAGTACTTC.

The V and J genes are TRBV5-4 and TRBJ2-6; D ambiguous. The CDR3 runs 13 residues. Trimming took off 3 bases at V and 5 bases at J, with 6 bases between the two ends. Germline CDR1 and CDR2: SGHNT and YYREEE (reference sequence). CDR3 in DNA: TGTGCCAGCAGCTCCCCTAGGGCCAACGTCCTGACTTTC. It translates to CASSSPRANVLTF.

This sequence joins TRBV5-4 and TRBJ2-1; 9 positions match TRBD1. The CDR3 is 17 residues long. The V and J ends lost 3 bases and 2 bases, in that order; junction bases with no gene match: 9. Germline CDR1 SGHNT, CDR2 YYREEE (reference sequence). CDR3 coding DNA: TGTGCCAGCAGCTCAACCCCCGGGACAGGGCCCTACAATGAGCAGTTCTTC. Amino acids: CASSSTPGTGPYNEQFF.

This clone was recorded once. V and J are TRBV27 and TRBJ1-4, with D maybe TRBD1 (6 bases). V was pared by 2 bases and J by 5 bases, with 12 bases between. The CDR3 spans 15 residues. Germline V gives CDR1 MNHEY, CDR2 SMNVEV (reference sequence). CDR3 sequence: CASSLGGQKNEKLFF. CDR3 DNA: TGTGCCAGCAGTTTAGGGGGACAAAAAAATGAAAAACTGTTTTTT.

This chain links TRBV6-5 with TRBJ2-7, with 8 bases fitting TRBD2. V gave up 6 bases and J gave up 6 bases; unmatched junction bases: 10. This CDR3 region has 14 residues. Germline loops: CDR1 MNHEY, CDR2 SVGAGI. The CDR3 DNA sequence: TGTGCCAGCAGGGGGGTAGCGGGGATCCCCGAGCAGTACTTC. This codes for CASRGVAGIPEQYF.